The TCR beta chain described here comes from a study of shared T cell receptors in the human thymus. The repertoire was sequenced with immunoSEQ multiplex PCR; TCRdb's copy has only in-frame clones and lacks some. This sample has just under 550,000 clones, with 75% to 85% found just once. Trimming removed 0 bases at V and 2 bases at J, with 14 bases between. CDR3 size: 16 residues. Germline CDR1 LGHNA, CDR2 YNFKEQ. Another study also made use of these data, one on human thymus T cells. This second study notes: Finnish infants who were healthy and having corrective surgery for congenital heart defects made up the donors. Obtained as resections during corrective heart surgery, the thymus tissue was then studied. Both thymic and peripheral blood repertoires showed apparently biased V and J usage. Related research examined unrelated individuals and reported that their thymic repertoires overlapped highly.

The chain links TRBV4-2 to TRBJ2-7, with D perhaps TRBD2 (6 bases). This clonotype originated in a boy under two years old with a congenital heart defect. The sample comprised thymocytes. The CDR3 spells CASSQDPSTRPYEQYF. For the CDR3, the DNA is TGTGCCAGCAGCCAAGATCCCTCGACTAGGCCCTACGAGCAGTACTTC.